Sequencing of this T cell receptor beta chain was carried out in a study of OX40 agonist ivuxolimab in advanced cancers. Assay used: immunoSEQ multiplex PCR; TCRdb lists only in-frame clones, some missing. Of roughly 48,000 clones detected, approximately 87% appear once; the ten largest clones hold around a tenth. Trimming cost V 2 bases and J 4 bases, with 11 bases left between them. This CDR3 spans 14 amino acids. CDR1 and CDR2 from the germline V gene are MNHNY and SVGAGI (reference sequence). Sequenced here: CD4+ or CD8+ T cells sorted from blood, sampled in a trial of the OX40 agonist ivuxolimab. The chain recombines TRBV6-6 with TRBJ1-1; tentative D call: TRBD1 (5 bases). The receptor was derived from an adult with an advanced solid tumor such as melanoma, head and neck, liver or kidney cancer. Here the CDR3 reads CASSYGMGGTEAFF. Here the CDR3 DNA reads TGTGCCAGCAGTTACGGGATGGGGGGCACTGAAGCTTTCTTT.